These T cell receptor beta chains were read from a single sample in a study of neurological immune-mediated disorders. TCRdb called the 5' RACE reads again in MiXCR, with one record for every CDR3 protein. The sample yields 60,000 to 85,000 distinct CDR3 sequences, less than 5.5% seen once. The sample was PBMCs. These receptors were taken from a man aged 18 to 35 with multiple sclerosis. CDR3s include the opening cysteine and the closing phenylalanine or tryptophan. Each record gives: J gene, D gene, clone size, V gene, CDR3 protein, CDR3 DNA. The D gene is left open where the match is weak. Rows may omit the clone size; those that give it use once, few, many or a size class.

>TRBJ1-2|-|many|TRBV2
CASSRESWDGYTF
TGTGCCAGCAGCCGAGAGTCGTGGGATGGCTACACCTTC
>TRBJ1-3|-|many|TRBV20-1
CSASRSSGNTIYF
TGCAGTGCTAGTCGAAGCTCTGGAAACACCATATATTTT
>TRBJ1-5|TRBD1|few|TRBV12-3/TRBV12-4
CASSRDRGDQPQNF
TGTGCCAGCAGCCGGGACAGGGGCGATCAGCCCCAGAATTTT
>TRBJ1-6|-|few|TRBV27
CASTLTVPLNF
TGTGCCAGCACCTTAACGGTGCCCCTCAACTTT
>TRBJ2-1|TRBD2|-|TRBV6-5
CASTVSGGATYNEQFF
TGTGCCAGCACCGTCAGCGGGGGGGCCACCTACAATGAGCAGTTCTTC
>TRBJ2-7|-|many|TRBV15
CATSQRGFYEQYF
TGTGCCACCAGCCAGAGGGGTTTTTACGAGCAGTACTTC
>TRBJ1-2|TRBD1|many|TRBV29-1
CSVEDGDRVGYGYTF
TGCAGCGTTGAAGATGGAGACAGGGTGGGGTATGGCTACACCTTC
>TRBJ2-1|TRBD2|many|TRBV12-3/TRBV12-4
CASSLAELAGVRFF
TGTGCCAGCAGTTTAGCAGAGCTAGCGGGAGTGCGGTTCTTC
>TRBJ1-1|-|many|TRBV5-5
CASSFDLMNTEAFF
TGTGCCAGCAGCTTTGACCTCATGAACACTGAAGCTTTCTTT
>TRBJ1-1|-|many|TRBV10-3
CAISRDLNTEAFF
TGTGCCATCAGTAGGGACCTGAACACTGAAGCTTTCTTT
>TRBJ2-1|TRBD1|many|TRBV7-3
CASSLGQAYNEQFF
TGTGCCAGCAGCCTGGGACAGGCCTACAATGAGCAGTTCTTC
>TRBJ2-2|TRBD1|many|TRBV29-1
CSVIPGQGTGELFF
TGCAGCGTTATACCGGGACAGGGAACCGGGGAGCTGTTTTTT
>TRBJ2-1|TRBD2|many|TRBV7-2
CASDPLAGDEQFF
TGTGCCAGCGACCCCCTAGCGGGAGATGAGCAGTTCTTC
>TRBJ2-1|-|many|TRBV2
CASSERVFNEQFF
TGTGCCAGCAGCGAGCGGGTTTTCAATGAGCAGTTCTTC
>TRBJ2-2|TRBD2|many|TRBV3-1
CASSQLPSGSVRELFF
TGTGCCAGCAGCCAACTTCCTAGCGGGAGCGTCCGGGAGCTGTTTTTT
>TRBJ1-2|TRBD1|many|TRBV15
CATSQRQGLTNYGYTF
TGTGCCACCAGCCAACGACAGGGCCTAACTAACTATGGCTACACCTTC
>TRBJ1-1|-|many|TRBV7-2
CASSSDRNTEAFF
TGTGCCAGCAGCTCCGACAGGAACACTGAAGCTTTCTTT
>TRBJ2-3|TRBD2|many|TRBV28
CASIPGGSTDTQYF
TGTGCCAGCATCCCGGGAGGGTCCACAGATACGCAGTATTTT
>TRBJ1-2|TRBD1|many|TRBV18
CASSATGTGEWAYGYTF
TGTGCCAGCTCAGCAACCGGGACAGGGGAATGGGCCTATGGCTACACCTTC
>TRBJ2-2|TRBD2|many|TRBV27
CASSTLAAHTGELFF
TGTGCCAGCAGTACACTAGCGGCCCACACCGGGGAGCTGTTTTTT
>TRBJ1-2|TRBD1|many|TRBV5-5
CASSFLLTGGGYGYTF
TGTGCCAGCAGCTTCCTTTTAACAGGGGGAGGGTATGGCTACACCTTC
>TRBJ2-7|-|many|TRBV6-6
CASSFQRSSYEQYF
TGTGCCAGCAGTTTTCAGCGGAGCTCCTACGAGCAGTACTTC
>TRBJ2-1|-|many|TRBV24-1
CATSEPKGVFDEQFF
TGTGCCACCAGTGAGCCCAAGGGCGTTTTCGATGAGCAGTTCTTC
>TRBJ1-2|TRBD1|many|TRBV6-2/TRBV6-3
CASSLGQGLGYGYTF
TGTGCCAGCAGCCTCGGACAGGGATTGGGCTATGGCTACACCTTC
>TRBJ2-7|TRBD2|many|TRBV20-1
CSAQSLAAFSYEQYF
TGCAGTGCTCAGTCGCTAGCGGCTTTCTCCTACGAGCAGTACTTC
>TRBJ2-3|-|few|TRBV18
CASSPLSGLTDTQYF
TGTGCCAGCTCACCCCTCAGCGGCCTCACAGATACGCAGTATTTT
>TRBJ2-5|-|-|TRBV5-1
CASSPGLKETQYF
TGCGCCAGCAGCCCTGGATTAAAAGAGACCCAGTACTTC
>TRBJ1-1|TRBD1|many|TRBV20-1
CSAIPQGAPTEAFF
TGCAGTGCTATACCACAGGGGGCGCCCACTGAAGCTTTCTTT
>TRBJ1-1|-|many|TRBV6-1
CASSEAGADGEAFF
TGTGCCAGCAGTGAGGCGGGGGCGGATGGTGAAGCTTTCTTT
>TRBJ1-1|TRBD1|many|TRBV7-6
CASSLVGTDYTEAFF
TGTGCCAGCAGCTTAGTAGGGACAGACTACACTGAAGCTTTCTTT
>TRBJ1-6|TRBD1|many|TRBV15
CATSRGDRGPLHF
TGTGCCACCAGCAGAGGAGACAGGGGTCCCCTCCACTTT
>TRBJ1-1|-|many|TRBV10-3
CAIKGSTQGNTEAFF
TGTGCCATCAAAGGTTCGACTCAGGGGAACACTGAAGCTTTCTTT
>TRBJ2-1|-|many|TRBV20-1
CSVLAGVVNEQFF
TGCAGTGTTCTGGCGGGTGTGGTCAATGAGCAGTTCTTC
>TRBJ2-1|TRBD2|few|TRBV12-3/TRBV12-4
CAIQGAGTSGRASNEQFF
TGTGCCATACAGGGGGCAGGGACTAGCGGGAGGGCCTCCAATGAGCAGTTCTTC
>TRBJ2-1|-|many|TRBV20-1
CSALLAFGYNEQFF
TGCAGTGCCCTACTAGCATTCGGCTACAATGAGCAGTTCTTC
>TRBJ1-1|-|few|TRBV12-3/TRBV12-4
CASSGKGTEAFF
TGTGCCAGCAGCGGAAAGGGGACTGAAGCTTTCTTT
>TRBJ2-1|TRBD2|many|TRBV5-1
CASSPRTSDAEQFF
TGCGCCAGCAGCCCTCGGACTAGCGATGCTGAGCAGTTCTTC
>TRBJ2-5|TRBD2|many|TRBV24-1
CATSAGGETQYF
TGTGCCACCTCAGCGGGAGGAGAGACCCAGTACTTC
>TRBJ2-6|-|many|TRBV7-2
CASSLLWAENSGANVLTF
TGTGCCAGCAGCCTACTCTGGGCGGAAAACTCTGGGGCCAACGTCCTGACTTTC
>TRBJ2-7|TRBD2|many|TRBV28
CASSPSGLSYEQYF
TGTGCCAGCAGTCCCTCGGGACTATCCTACGAGCAGTACTTC
>TRBJ2-3|TRBD2|many|TRBV3-1
CASSQVASGGVDTQYF
TGTGCCAGCAGCCAAGTCGCTAGCGGGGGGGTGGATACGCAGTATTTT
>TRBJ2-7|-|many|TRBV29-1
CSVVPQGRYEQYF
TGCAGCGTTGTCCCACAGGGGAGGTACGAGCAGTACTTC
>TRBJ1-6|-|many|TRBV5-5
CASSTTVRGDSPLHF
TGTGCCAGCAGCACAACCGTCAGGGGAGATTCACCCCTCCACTTT
>TRBJ2-1|-|many|TRBV11-2
CASSLGEVGEQFF
TGTGCCAGCAGCTTAGGGGAGGTCGGAGAGCAGTTCTTC
>TRBJ1-1|-|many|TRBV20-1
CSARTRGATEAFF
TGCAGTGCCAGAACGCGGGGGGCCACTGAAGCTTTCTTT
>TRBJ2-7|-|many|TRBV7-6
CASSFSLDSGEQYF
TGTGCCAGCAGCTTTAGTCTCGATTCGGGCGAGCAGTACTTC
>TRBJ2-3|TRBD2|many|TRBV20-1
CSANILGGGSTDTQYF
TGCAGTGCTAATATTCTTGGCGGGGGGAGCACAGATACGCAGTATTTT
>TRBJ2-7|TRBD2|many|TRBV20-1
CSAKPSGLAGSYEQYF
TGCAGTGCTAAACCCTCGGGGCTAGCGGGGTCCTACGAGCAGTACTTC
>TRBJ1-1|TRBD1|-|TRBV27
CASSSLQGAAFF
TGTGCCAGCAGTTCCTTGCAGGGGGCGGCTTTCTTT
>TRBJ1-1|TRBD1|many|TRBV5-1
CASSSGTGGTEAFF
TGCGCCAGCAGCTCCGGGACAGGGGGTACTGAAGCTTTCTTT
>TRBJ2-2|-|many|TRBV5-1
CASNQGNTGELFF
TGCGCCAGCAACCAGGGGAACACCGGGGAGCTGTTTTTT
>TRBJ2-4|-|many|TRBV5-1
CASSLGGDGNIQYF
TGCGCCAGCAGCTTGGGGGGGGATGGGAACATTCAGTACTTC
>TRBJ2-4|-|once|TRBV28
CASSTGLAKNIQYF
TGTGCCAGCAGTACGGGGTTAGCCAAAAACATTCAGTACTTC
>TRBJ2-1|-|many|TRBV20-1
CSARWGASRFF
TGCAGTGCCAGGTGGGGGGCATCCCGGTTCTTC
>TRBJ2-5|-|many|TRBV4-2
CASSQDHNQQETQYF
TGTGCCAGCAGCCAAGATCATAACCAGCAGGAGACCCAGTACTTC
>TRBJ2-1|-|-|TRBV20-1
CSARDSTRGRWEQFF
TGCAGTGCTAGAGATTCAACTAGAGGGAGGTGGGAGCAGTTCTTC
>TRBJ2-3|-|many|TRBV12-3/TRBV12-4
CASRPGHSTDTQYF
TGTGCCAGCAGGCCGGGACACTCCACAGATACGCAGTATTTT
>TRBJ2-2|-|-|TRBV10-2
CASSQTGAGELFF
TGCGCCAGCAGTCAGACGGGGGCCGGGGAGCTGTTTTTT
>TRBJ2-7|-|many|TRBV5-1
CASSPGQGSEQYF
TGCGCCAGCAGCCCCGGCCAGGGGTCCGAGCAGTACTTC
>TRBJ1-4|TRBD1|many|TRBV29-1
CSVEERGQGRGKLFF
TGCAGCGTTGAAGAACGGGGACAGGGAAGAGGAAAACTGTTTTTT